This is a list of T cell receptor beta chains from one sample in a study of OX40 agonist ivuxolimab in advanced cancers. Libraries were prepared by immunoSEQ multiplex PCR; TCRdb keeps only in-frame clonotypes and omits some of them. The table has about 25,000 clones, approximately 90% seen once. The input for sequencing was CD4+ or CD8+ T cells sorted from blood, taken in a trial of the OX40 agonist ivuxolimab. All receptors come from an adult with an advanced solid tumor such as melanoma, head and neck, liver or kidney cancer. CDR3s include the opening cysteine and the closing phenylalanine or tryptophan. D genes are given only for firm matches. Clone size appears in some rows only: once, few, many, or a class for an expanded clone.

TRBD1	TRBJ1-1	-	TRBV19	CASSIQGGEAFF	TGTGCCAGTAGTATACAGGGGGGTGAAGCTTTCTTT
-	TRBJ2-2	once	TRBV2	CASSEARVNTGELFF	TGTGCCAGCAGCGAAGCGCGCGTCAACACCGGGGAGCTGTTTTTT
TRBD1	TRBJ2-7	-	TRBV18	CASLPDRGLNYEQYF	TGTGCCAGCTTGCCGGACAGGGGGCTAAACTACGAGCAGTACTTC
-	TRBJ2-3	-	TRBV2	CASSEQGDSSMHF	TGTGCCAGCAGTGAACAAGGGGACTCTTCGATGCATTTT
-	TRBJ2-2	once	TRBV18	CASSLGQRDTGELFF	TGTGCCAGCTCATTAGGACAGAGGGACACCGGGGAGCTGTTTTTT
-	TRBJ1-4	-	TRBV2	CASSGGSLNEKLFF	TGTGCCAGCAGTGGTGGGAGTCTTAATGAAAAACTGTTTTTT
-	TRBJ1-5	-	TRBV7-8	CASSLGQGFSNQPQHF	TGTGCCAGCAGCTTAGGGCAGGGCTTCAGCAATCAGCCCCAGCATTTT
-	TRBJ1-2	-	TRBV9	CASGSRDYTF	TGTGCCAGCGGGTCCCGGGACTACACCTTC
-	TRBJ2-1	-	TRBV9	CASRPPRGYNEQFF	TGTGCCAGCAGGCCGCCAAGAGGCTACAATGAGCAGTTCTTC
TRBD1	TRBJ1-3	-	TRBV18	CASSPLLQGKGEQNTIYF	TGTGCCAGCTCACCACTACTACAGGGGAAAGGTGAACAGAACACCATATATTTT
TRBD1	TRBJ1-1	-	TRBV30	CAWGSQGAWTEAFF	TGTGCCTGGGGATCACAGGGGGCCTGGACTGAAGCTTTCTTT
-	TRBJ2-7	-	TRBV7-9	CASSPSGIFSYEQYF	TGTGCCAGCAGCCCATCCGGGATCTTCTCCTACGAGCAGTACTTC
-	TRBJ2-1	-	TRBV5-1	CASSSTGPSSYNEQFF	TGCGCCAGCAGTTCTACAGGGCCCAGCTCCTACAATGAGCAGTTCTTC
-	TRBJ1-5	once	TRBV28	CASSAVQGQPQHF	TGTGCCAGCAGTGCGGTACAGGGTCAGCCCCAGCATTTT
TRBD2	TRBJ2-4	-	TRBV14	CASSPYRLAGARAKNIQYF	TGTGCCAGCAGCCCCTATAGACTAGCGGGGGCCCGGGCCAAAAACATTCAGTACTTC
-	TRBJ1-2	-	TRBV5-1	CASSLDGQTNYGYTF	TGCGCCAGCAGCTTGGACGGTCAAACTAACTATGGCTACACCTTC
TRBD2	TRBJ2-1	-	TRBV5-6	CASSLTAGGPQYNEQFF	TGTGCCAGCAGCTTAACAGCGGGGGGGCCACAGTACAATGAGCAGTTCTTC
-	TRBJ2-1	-	TRBV27	CASSFSYNEQFF	TGTGCCAGCAGTTTCAGCTACAATGAGCAGTTCTTC
-	TRBJ1-5	-	TRBV30	CAWSHGQSNQPQHF	TGTGCCTGGAGCCACGGACAGAGCAATCAGCCCCAGCATTTT
-	TRBJ1-1	-	TRBV4-2	CASSQDWDIYTEAFF	TGTGCCAGCAGCCAAGATTGGGACATATACACTGAAGCTTTCTTT
-	TRBJ2-7	-	TRBV11-2	CASSLEGGASYEQYF	TGTGCCAGCAGCTTAGAGGGGGGGGCTTCCTACGAGCAGTACTTC
TRBD1	TRBJ2-7	-	TRBV7-6	CASSARRQGAYEQYF	TGTGCCAGCAGCGCTCGTCGACAGGGAGCCTACGAGCAGTACTTC
-	TRBJ2-7	-	TRBV5-1	CASSSQYEQYF	TGCGCCAGCAGCTCCCAGTACGAGCAGTACTTC
-	TRBJ2-7	-	TRBV10-2	CASGGSSYEQYF	TGCGCCAGCGGAGGCAGCTCCTACGAGCAGTACTTC
-	TRBJ2-7	-	TRBV7-9	CASSLAGGPTYEQYF	TGTGCCAGCAGCTTAGCGGGGGGGCCGACCTACGAGCAGTACTTC
-	TRBJ1-1	-	TRBV27	CASSFEGSLNTEAFF	TGTGCCAGCAGTTTTGAGGGAAGTTTGAACACTGAAGCTTTCTTT
TRBD1	TRBJ2-7	-	TRBV10-3	CAINPGQETYEQYF	TGTGCCATCAACCCGGGACAGGAAACCTACGAGCAGTACTTC
TRBD1	TRBJ2-2	-	TRBV7-6	CASSSPPQGSGELFF	TGTGCCAGCAGCTCCCCACCACAGGGGTCCGGGGAGCTGTTTTTT
-	TRBJ1-4	-	TRBV5-1	CASSLEARGEKLFF	TGCGCCAGCAGCTTGGAAGCAAGAGGAGAAAAACTGTTTTTT
TRBD1	TRBJ2-1	-	TRBV5-1	CASSGDRTYNEQFF	TGCGCCAGCAGTGGGGACAGGACCTACAATGAGCAGTTCTTC
TRBD2	TRBJ2-5	-	TRBV4-3	CASSQDLSRGVKETQYF	TGCGCCAGCAGCCAAGATCTTTCGCGGGGGGTAAAAGAGACCCAGTACTTC
-	TRBJ1-4	-	TRBV7-2	CASSFLQLNEKLFF	TGTGCCAGCAGCTTTCTCCAGCTAAATGAAAAACTGTTTTTT
-	TRBJ2-1	-	TRBV11-2	CASSFTGIHEQFF	TGTGCCAGCAGCTTTACAGGGATCCATGAGCAGTTCTTC
-	TRBJ1-1	-	TRBV4-3	CASSQVSGATEAFF	TGCGCCAGCAGCCAAGTGTCAGGGGCCACTGAAGCTTTCTTT
TRBD2	TRBJ2-5	-	TRBV5-1	CASSPGLAGGFPETQYF	TGCGCCAGCAGCCCGGGACTAGCGGGGGGATTTCCCGAGACCCAGTACTTC
-	TRBJ2-7	once	TRBV2	CASTPGGGRREQYF	TGTGCCAGCACCCCAGGGGGCGGGAGGCGTGAGCAGTACTTC
-	TRBJ2-3	-	TRBV2	CASSEGPGGDTQYF	TGTGCCAGCAGTGAAGGGCCAGGAGGGGATACGCAGTATTTT
-	TRBJ1-3	-	TRBV9	CASSVGYIGIGNTIYF	TGTGCCAGCAGCGTAGGTTACATAGGAATAGGAAACACCATATATTTT
TRBD1	TRBJ2-5	-	TRBV15	CATSRDRAGETQYF	TGTGCCACCAGCAGGGACAGGGCCGGAGAGACCCAGTACTTC
TRBD1	TRBJ2-3	-	TRBV4-3	CASSPGQGEDTQYF	TGCGCCAGCAGCCCGGGACAGGGTGAAGATACGCAGTATTTT
TRBD2	TRBJ2-1	-	TRBV30	CAWSVKFLVAGGPLFF	TGTGCCTGGAGTGTAAAGTTTTTGGTAGCGGGAGGGCCCCTGTTCTTC
-	TRBJ2-5	-	TRBV18	CASCTGAQETQYF	TGTGCCAGCTGTACGGGGGCCCAAGAGACCCAGTACTTC
TRBD2	TRBJ2-2	-	TRBV7-9	CASSLGLAGTGELFF	TGTGCCAGCAGCTTAGGGCTAGCGGGAACCGGGGAGCTGTTTTTT